Sequencing of this T cell receptor (beta chain) was carried out in a study of prognosis after radiotherapy for stage I lung cancer. Multiplex PCR, run in two rounds, amplified TCR beta CDR3 from genomic DNA. Amplification during the initial PCR round employed primers specific to each TRBV and TRBJ gene. Each CDR3 protein gets one entry after TCRdb re-called the multiplex PCR reads with MiXCR. The sample records over 45,000 distinct CDR3 sequences, about a quarter being singletons. This clonotype was detected ten times or more. The clonotype was recovered from a donor aged 50 or older with non-small cell lung cancer. The sequencing here drew on PBMCs, taken before or after stereotactic body radiation therapy (not recorded which).

CDR3 in amino acids: CSASLRLSNQPQHF. CDR3 in DNA: TGCAGTGCTAGTCTCAGATTAAGCAATCAGCCCCAGCATTTT. This chain joins TRBV20-1 and TRBJ1-5, with D uncertain. The germline V and J ends were trimmed by 3 bases and 1 base, with 10 bases remaining between them. This CDR3 region has 14 residues. Germline assignment: CDR1 DFQATT and CDR2 SNEGSKA (reference sequence).